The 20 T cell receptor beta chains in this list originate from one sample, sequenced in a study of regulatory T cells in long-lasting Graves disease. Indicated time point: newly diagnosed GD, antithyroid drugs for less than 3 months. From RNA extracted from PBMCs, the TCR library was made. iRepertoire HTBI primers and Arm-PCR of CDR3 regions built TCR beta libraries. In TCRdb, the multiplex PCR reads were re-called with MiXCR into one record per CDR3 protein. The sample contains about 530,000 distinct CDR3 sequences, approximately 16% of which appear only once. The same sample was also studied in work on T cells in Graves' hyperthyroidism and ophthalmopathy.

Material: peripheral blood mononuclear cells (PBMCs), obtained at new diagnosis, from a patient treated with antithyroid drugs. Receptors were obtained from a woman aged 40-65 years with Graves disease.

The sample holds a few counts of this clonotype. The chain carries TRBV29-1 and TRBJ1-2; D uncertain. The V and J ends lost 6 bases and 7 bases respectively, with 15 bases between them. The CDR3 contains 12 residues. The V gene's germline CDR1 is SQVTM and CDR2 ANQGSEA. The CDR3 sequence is CSVGRWEGGYTF. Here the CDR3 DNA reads TGCAGCGTGGGCCGGTGGGAGGGTGGCTACACCTTC.

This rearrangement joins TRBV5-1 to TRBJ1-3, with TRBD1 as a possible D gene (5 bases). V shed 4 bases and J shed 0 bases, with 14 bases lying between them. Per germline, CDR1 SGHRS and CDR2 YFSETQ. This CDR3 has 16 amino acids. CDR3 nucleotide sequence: TGCGCCAGCAGCCAAGGACGGGGGAGCTCTGGAAACACCATATATTTT. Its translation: CASSQGRGSSGNTIYF. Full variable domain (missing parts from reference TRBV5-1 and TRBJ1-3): KAGVTQTPRYLIKTRGQQVTLSCSPISGHRSVSWYQQTPGQGLQFLFEYFSETQRNKGNFPGRFSGRQFSNSRSEMNVSTLELGDSALYLCASSQGRGSSGNTIYFGEGSWLTVV.

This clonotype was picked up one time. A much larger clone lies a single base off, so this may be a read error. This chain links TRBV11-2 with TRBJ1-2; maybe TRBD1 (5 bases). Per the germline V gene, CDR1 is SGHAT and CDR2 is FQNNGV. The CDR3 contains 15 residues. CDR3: CAISSTVNSRHGYTF. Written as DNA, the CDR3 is TGTGCCATCAGCTCGACAGTTAATAGTCGGCATGGCTACACCTTC.

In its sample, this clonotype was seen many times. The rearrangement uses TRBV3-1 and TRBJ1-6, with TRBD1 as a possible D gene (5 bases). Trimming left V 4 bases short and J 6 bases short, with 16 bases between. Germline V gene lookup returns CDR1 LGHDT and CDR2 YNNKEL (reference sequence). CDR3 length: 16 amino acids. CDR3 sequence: CASSRGVGDVNSPLHF. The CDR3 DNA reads TGTGCCAGCAGCCGAGGAGTAGGGGACGTTAATTCACCCCTCCACTTT.

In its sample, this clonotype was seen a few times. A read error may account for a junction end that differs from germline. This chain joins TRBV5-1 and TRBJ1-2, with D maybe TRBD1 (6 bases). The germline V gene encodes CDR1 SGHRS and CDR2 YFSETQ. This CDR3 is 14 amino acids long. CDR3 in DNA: TGTGCCAGCAGCTTGGCGGGGGGCTCGGGCGGCTACACCTTC. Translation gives CASSLAGGSGGYTF.

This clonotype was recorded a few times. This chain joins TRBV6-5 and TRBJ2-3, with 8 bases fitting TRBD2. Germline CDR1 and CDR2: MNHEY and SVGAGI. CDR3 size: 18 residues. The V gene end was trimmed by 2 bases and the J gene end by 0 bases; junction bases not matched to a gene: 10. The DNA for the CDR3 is TGTGCCAGCAGTTACAAGGCGGGGGGCCATACAAGCACAGATACGCAGTATTTT. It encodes CASSYKAGGHTSTDTQYF.

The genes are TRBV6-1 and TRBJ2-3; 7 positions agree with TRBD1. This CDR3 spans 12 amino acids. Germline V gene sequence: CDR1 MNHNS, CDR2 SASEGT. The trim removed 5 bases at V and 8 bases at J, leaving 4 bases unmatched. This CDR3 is CASSTGDGTQYF. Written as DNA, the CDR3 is TGTGCCAGCAGTACAGGGGACGGTACGCAGTATTTT.

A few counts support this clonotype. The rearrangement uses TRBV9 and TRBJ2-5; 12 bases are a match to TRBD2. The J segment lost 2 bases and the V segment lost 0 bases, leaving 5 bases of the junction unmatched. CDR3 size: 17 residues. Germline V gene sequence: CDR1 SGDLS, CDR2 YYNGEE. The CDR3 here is CASSVAASGGGQETQYF. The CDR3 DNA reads TGTGCCAGCAGCGTAGCGGCTAGCGGGGGGGGACAAGAGACCCAGTACTTC.

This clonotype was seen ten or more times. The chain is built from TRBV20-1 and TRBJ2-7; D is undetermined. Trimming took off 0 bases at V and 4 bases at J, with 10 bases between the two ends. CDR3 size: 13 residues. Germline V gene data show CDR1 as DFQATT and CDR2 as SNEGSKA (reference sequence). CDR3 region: CSARDRAEYEQYF. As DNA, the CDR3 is TGCAGTGCTAGAGATCGGGCAGAATACGAGCAGTACTTC.

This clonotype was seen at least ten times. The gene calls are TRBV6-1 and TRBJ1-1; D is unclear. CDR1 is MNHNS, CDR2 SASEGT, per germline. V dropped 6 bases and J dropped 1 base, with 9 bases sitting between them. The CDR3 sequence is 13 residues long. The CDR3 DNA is TGTGCCAGCAGACTTAGTACGAACACTGAAGCTTTCTTT. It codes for CASRLSTNTEAFF.

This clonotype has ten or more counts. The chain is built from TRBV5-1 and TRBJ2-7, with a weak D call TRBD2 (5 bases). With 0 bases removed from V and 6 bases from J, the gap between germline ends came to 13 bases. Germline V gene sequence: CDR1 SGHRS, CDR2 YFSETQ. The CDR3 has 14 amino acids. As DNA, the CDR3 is TGCGCCAGCAGCTTGGCTCCGGGGTCGTTCGAGCAGTACTTC. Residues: CASSLAPGSFEQYF.

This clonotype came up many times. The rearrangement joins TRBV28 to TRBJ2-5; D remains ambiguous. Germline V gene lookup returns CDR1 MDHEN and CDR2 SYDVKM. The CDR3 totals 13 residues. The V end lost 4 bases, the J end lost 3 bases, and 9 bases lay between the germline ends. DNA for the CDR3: TGTGCCAGCAGTTCACTCCGGGAAGAGACCCAGTACTTC. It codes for CASSSLREETQYF. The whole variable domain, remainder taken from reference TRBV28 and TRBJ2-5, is DVKVTQSSRYLVKRTGEKVFLECVQDMDHENMFWYRQDPGLGLRLIYFSYDVKMKEKGDIPEGYSVSREKKERFSLILESASTNQTSMYLCASSSLREETQYFGPGTRLLVL.

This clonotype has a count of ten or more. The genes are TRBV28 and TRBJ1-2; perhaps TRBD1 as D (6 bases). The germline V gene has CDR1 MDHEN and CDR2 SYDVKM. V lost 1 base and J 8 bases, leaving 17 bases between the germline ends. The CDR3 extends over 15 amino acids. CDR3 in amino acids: CASSLLGAGGNGYTF. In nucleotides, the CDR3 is TGTGCCAGCAGTTTATTGGGGGCCGGGGGGAACGGCTACACCTTC.

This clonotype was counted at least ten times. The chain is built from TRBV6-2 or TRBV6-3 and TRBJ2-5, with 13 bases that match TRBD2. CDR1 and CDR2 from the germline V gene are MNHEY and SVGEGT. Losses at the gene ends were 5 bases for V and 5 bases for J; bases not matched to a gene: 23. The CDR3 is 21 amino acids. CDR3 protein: CASSVGRGGLAGVDQGETQYF. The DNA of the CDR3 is TGTGCCAGCAGTGTTGGCAGGGGAGGACTAGCGGGGGTTGACCAAGGGGAGACCCAGTACTTC.

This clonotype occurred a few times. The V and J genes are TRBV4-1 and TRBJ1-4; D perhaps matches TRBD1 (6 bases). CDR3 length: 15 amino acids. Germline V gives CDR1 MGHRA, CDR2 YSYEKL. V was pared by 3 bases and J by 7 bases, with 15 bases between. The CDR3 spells CASSQTTGIREKLFF. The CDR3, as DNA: TGCGCCAGCAGCCAGACCACAGGGATCCGTGAAAAACTGTTTTTT.

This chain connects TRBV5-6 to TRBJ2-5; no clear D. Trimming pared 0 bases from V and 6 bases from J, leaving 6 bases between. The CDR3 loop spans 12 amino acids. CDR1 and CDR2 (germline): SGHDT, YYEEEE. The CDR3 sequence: CASSLGRKTQYF. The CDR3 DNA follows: TGTGCCAGCAGCTTGGGCAGGAAGACCCAGTACTTC.

In nucleotides, the CDR3 is TGTGCCACCACGACTAGCGGGGGGGCCCTAAGGTCGGGCAATGAGCAGTTCTTC. This gives the protein CATTTSGGALRSGNEQFF. The chain is built from TRBV15 and TRBJ2-1, with 14 bases that match TRBD2. V gave up 7 bases and J gave up 6 bases; unmatched junction bases: 14. CDR1 is LNHNV and CDR2 is YYDKDF in the germline V gene (reference sequence). The CDR3 has 18 residues.

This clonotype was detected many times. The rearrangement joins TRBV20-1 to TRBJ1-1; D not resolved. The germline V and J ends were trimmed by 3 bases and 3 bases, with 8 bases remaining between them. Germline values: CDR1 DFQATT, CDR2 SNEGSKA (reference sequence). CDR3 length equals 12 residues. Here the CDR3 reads CSARASYTEAFF. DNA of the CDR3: TGCAGTGCTAGGGCCTCTTACACTGAAGCTTTCTTT.

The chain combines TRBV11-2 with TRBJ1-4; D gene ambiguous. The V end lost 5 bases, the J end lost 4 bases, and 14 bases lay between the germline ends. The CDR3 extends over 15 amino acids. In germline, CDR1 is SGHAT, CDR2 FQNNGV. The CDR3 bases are TGTGCCAGCAGCCCTGTTGACACCGATAATGAAAAACTGTTTTTT. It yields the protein CASSPVDTDNEKLFF.

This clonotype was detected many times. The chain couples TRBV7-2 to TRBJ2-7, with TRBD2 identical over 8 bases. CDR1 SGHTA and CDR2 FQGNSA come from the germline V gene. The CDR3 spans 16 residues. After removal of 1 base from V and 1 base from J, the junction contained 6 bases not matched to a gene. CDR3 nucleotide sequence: TGTGCCAGCAGCTTAGTAGGAGCGGGGGCATCCTACGAGCAGTACTTC. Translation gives CASSLVGAGASYEQYF.